Presented here are 15 T cell receptor beta chains from one specimen sequenced in a study of T-cell memory formation after mild COVID-19. Via MiXCR, TCRdb re-called the 5' RACE reads, giving one row per CDR3 protein. The data show 150,000 to 200,000 distinct CDR3 sequences, 11% seen once. The source material was PBMCs or a T cell subset sorted from them (not recorded which). These receptors all stem from a man younger than 35 who had mild COVID-19 (a few samples of this study predate the infection). Cell type and time point are not known.

This clonotype turned up a few times. The CDR3 DNA sequence: TGTGCCAGCAGTCTTAAGGACCACTCCTACAATGAGCAGTTCTTC. Encoded protein: CASSLKDHSYNEQFF. This chain links TRBV12-3 or TRBV12-4 with TRBJ2-1; D gene uncertain. The CDR3 totals 15 residues. The V end was cut by 5 bases, the J end by 0 bases, with 11 bases between.

This clonotype has more than one count but fewer than ten. V is TRBV18 and J is TRBJ2-3; D might be TRBD2 (6 bases). Germline loops: CDR1 KGHSH, CDR2 LQKENI. This CDR3 has 14 amino acids. Trimming took 3 bases from V and 5 from J, leaving 12 bases between them. The CDR3 here is CASSPGTGEDTQYF. CDR3 bases: TGTGCCAGCTCACCCGGAACGGGAGAAGATACGCAGTATTTT.

This clonotype was picked up many times. The chain is built from TRBV2 and TRBJ2-4, with D unclear. This CDR3 is 12 amino acids long. V was pared by 5 bases and J by 12 bases, with 14 bases between. Germline V gene data show CDR1 as SNHLY and CDR2 as FYNNEI. CDR3 in amino acids: CASSSPNQDQYF. The CDR3 bases are TGTGCCAGCAGTTCTCCCAACCAGGATCAGTACTTC.

In its sample, this clonotype was seen once. The V gene is TRBV19, the J gene TRBJ1-6; 10 bases fit TRBD1. The germline V gene encodes CDR1 LNHDA and CDR2 SQIVND (reference sequence). The CDR3 runs to 14 residues. The trim removed 7 bases at V and 10 bases at J, leaving 7 bases unmatched. The CDR3 spells CASMGDRGKSPLHF. The CDR3 nucleotides read TGTGCCAGTATGGGGGACAGGGGTAAGTCACCCCTCCACTTT.

This chain joins TRBV11-2 and TRBJ2-3, with D perhaps TRBD1 or TRBD2 (5 bases each). The CDR3 is 13 residues long. The V end lost 4 bases, the J end lost 6 bases, and 11 bases lay between the germline ends. Germline V lookup: CDR1 SGHAT, CDR2 FQNNGV. As DNA, the CDR3 is TGTGCCAGCAGCTACACTGGGGGTGATACGCAGTATTTT. Translation gives CASSYTGGDTQYF. The whole variable domain, remainder taken from reference TRBV11-2 and TRBJ2-3, is EAGVAQSPRYKIIEKRQSVAFWCNPISGHATLYWYQQILGQGPKLLIQFQNNGVVDDSQLPKDRFSAERLKGVDSTLKIQPAKLEDSAVYLCASSYTGGDTQYFGPGTRLTVL.

This clonotype came up a few times. This chain links TRBV7-6 with TRBJ2-5, with TRBD2 identical over 7 bases. The CDR3 loop spans 17 amino acids. J was trimmed by 6 bases and V by 1 base; bases with no gene match: 14. Germline V gives CDR1 SGHVS, CDR2 FNYEAQ. Written as DNA, the CDR3 is TGTGCCAGCAGCTTAGGGGGGGGGACTCCTCCGGGCCAGACCCAGTACTTC. This gives the protein CASSLGGGTPPGQTQYF.

As to this clonotype: This sequence may be a read error, since a much larger clone differs from it by one base. The J gene is TRBJ2-7, the V gene TRBV12-3 or TRBV12-4; D is ambiguous. This CDR3 contains 11 residues. The CDR3 nucleotides are TGTACCAGCAGTTCCCGCTACGAGCAGTACTTC. It is translated as CTSSSRYEQYF.

This chain links TRBV10-1 with TRBJ2-7; 10 bases align to TRBD1. The CDR3 is made up of 13 amino acids. Germline CDR1 and CDR2: WNHNN and SYGVQD (reference sequence). The J segment lost 8 bases and the V segment lost 4 bases, leaving 5 bases of the junction unmatched. CDR3 nucleotide sequence: TGCGCCAGCAGTGTAGACAGGGGGCATAAGCAGTACTTC. Protein: CASSVDRGHKQYF.

There are a few counts of this clonotype. The gene calls are TRBV7-2 and TRBJ2-7; maybe TRBD1 (6 bases). V was shortened by 6 bases and J by 0 bases, with 12 bases between the two germline ends. The CDR3 runs to 14 residues. CDR1 SGHTA and CDR2 FQGNSA come from the germline V gene. For the CDR3, the DNA is TGTGCCAGCAGTCAGGGGTGGGCCTCCTACGAGCAGTACTTC. The encoded protein is CASSQGWASYEQYF.

The rearrangement links TRBV9 to TRBJ2-3, with TRBD2 identical over 13 bases. Losses at the gene ends were 2 bases for V and 1 base for J; bases not matched to a gene: 1. The CDR3 contains 16 residues. Germline V gene data show CDR1 as SGDLS and CDR2 as YYNGEE. The CDR3 reads CASSVGTSGGTDTQYF. The CDR3 coding sequence is TGTGCCAGCAGCGTTGGGACTAGCGGGGGCACAGATACGCAGTATTTT.

This clonotype was picked up a small number of times. The chain recombines TRBV9 with TRBJ1-2, with TRBD1 as a possible D gene (5 bases). The CDR3 has 13 amino acids. The germline CDR1 and CDR2 sequences are SGDLS and YYNGEE. V was pared by 7 bases and J by 2 bases, with 12 bases between. The DNA for the CDR3 is TGTGCCAGCGGTGCAGGGCTCAACTATGGCTACACCTTC. Its translation is CASGAGLNYGYTF.

The V gene is TRBV6-6, the J gene TRBJ1-3; no clear D. In germline, CDR1 is MNHNY, CDR2 SVGAGI (reference sequence). This CDR3 has 15 residues. Between the trimmed V and J ends, which lost 6 bases and 0 bases, there was a span of 12 bases. For the CDR3, the DNA is TGTGCCAGCAGCTACGGACCGATCTCTGGAAACACCATATATTTT. Translated: CASSYGPISGNTIYF.

This clonotype appeared a few times. The chain couples TRBV20-1 to TRBJ1-1; D perhaps matches TRBD1 (5 bases). The CDR3 extends over 12 amino acids. V gave up 6 bases and J gave up 5 bases, with 13 bases separating them. The germline gives CDR1 DFQATT, CDR2 SNEGSKA (reference sequence). The CDR3 DNA follows: TGCAGTGCGCTCAGGGAGAGGACTGAAGCTTTCTTT. Residues: CSALRERTEAFF.

This clonotype was detected a few times. The rearrangement joins TRBV18 to TRBJ1-1; D is undetermined. CDR1 and CDR2 from the germline V gene are KGHSH and LQKENI. The V end lost 0 bases, the J end lost 0 bases, and 14 bases lay between the germline ends. CDR3 size: 17 residues. The CDR3 is CASSPPEGGGVNTEAFF. CDR3 nucleotides: TGTGCCAGCTCACCACCAGAGGGCGGCGGGGTGAACACTGAAGCTTTCTTT.

This clonotype was seen a few times. The V and J genes are TRBV20-1 and TRBJ2-3, with a tentative D call TRBD2 (5 bases). V lost 6 bases to trimming and J lost 0 bases, with 13 bases between them. The CDR3 is 14 amino acids. Germline CDR1 DFQATT, CDR2 SNEGSKA (reference sequence). CDR3 loop: CSADLGGSTDTQYF. The CDR3 nucleotides are TGCAGTGCCGACCTGGGCGGGAGCACAGATACGCAGTATTTT.